What follows are 23 T cell receptor beta chains derived from one specimen sequenced in a study of T-cell reconstitution after alpha-beta-depleted transplantation in children. Construction of the TCRbeta library involved unique molecular identifiers. Via MiXCR, TCRdb re-called the PCR reads, giving one row per CDR3 protein. The sample has under 300,000 distinct CDR3 sequences; around a tenth are singletons. The sample consisted of peripheral blood, taken 180 days after TCRalphabeta/CD19-depleted stem cell transplant. All receptors derive from a male patient aged 2 to 10 who had a stem cell transplant for chronic granulomatous disease, so the T cells may come from the graft donor.

CDR3 in DNA: TGCAGTGCGTGGACCGGGACTAGCGGAACCTACGAGCAGTACTTC. Its translation: CSAWTGTSGTYEQYF. The gene calls are TRBV20-1 and TRBJ2-7, with 11 bases matching TRBD2. V lost 6 bases, J lost 2 bases, and 9 bases stayed unmatched. Per the germline V gene, CDR1 is DFQATT and CDR2 is SNEGSKA (reference sequence). The CDR3 totals 15 residues.

This clonotype has more than one count but fewer than ten. The rearrangement links TRBV11-2 to TRBJ2-1; TRBD1 agrees at 7 bases. Germline V lookup: CDR1 SGHAT, CDR2 FQNNGV. The CDR3 is 16 residues long. Germline trimming cut 6 bases from V and 0 bases from J; bases unmatched to any gene: 8. The CDR3 sequence: CASRSYRGNSYNEQFF. CDR3 sequence (DNA): TGTGCCAGCAGATCCTACAGGGGCAACTCCTACAATGAGCAGTTCTTC.

This clonotype occurred many times. A read error may account for a junction end that differs from germline. The chain employs TRBV12-3 or TRBV12-4 and TRBJ2-5, with D hard to call. The CDR3 is made up of 11 amino acids. CDR3: CASSQQETQYF. As DNA, the CDR3 is TGCGCCAGCAGCCAACAAGAGACCCAGTACTTC.

This clonotype was detected many times. The rearrangement uses TRBV20-1 and TRBJ2-6; possibly TRBD1 for D (5 bases). V was shortened by 6 bases and J by 0 bases, with 12 bases between the two germline ends. This CDR3 spans 15 amino acids. In germline, CDR1 is DFQATT, CDR2 SNEGSKA (reference sequence). The CDR3 coding sequence is TGCAGTGCGAGATTCAGGGACTCTGGGGCCAACGTCCTGACTTTC. It translates to CSARFRDSGANVLTF.

This clonotype was recorded at least ten times. The chain recombines TRBV5-5 with TRBJ2-1, with TRBD2 identical over 9 bases. The CDR3 covers 17 residues. After removal of 0 bases from V and 6 bases from J, the junction contained 10 bases not matched to a gene. Germline CDR1 is SGHKS and CDR2 is YYEKEE (reference sequence). The CDR3 loop reads CASSLGVGAGGRNEQFF. The CDR3 DNA sequence: TGTGCCAGCAGCTTGGGGGTAGGAGCGGGGGGCCGCAATGAGCAGTTCTTC. The variable domain in full, with the rest retrieved from reference TRBV5-5 and TRBJ2-1, is DAGVTQSPTHLIKTRGQQVTLRCSPISGHKSVSWYQQVLGQGPQFIFQYYEKEERGRGNFPDRFSARQFPNYSSELNVNALLLGDSALYLCASSLGVGAGGRNEQFFGPGTRLTVL.

In the case of this clonotype: A read error may be the cause here, since a much bigger clone is one base away. The chain joins TRBV27 to TRBJ2-1; 11 bases line up with TRBD1. The length of the CDR3 is 16 residues. The germline gives CDR1 MNHEY, CDR2 SMNVEV (reference sequence). The CDR3 nucleotides read TGTGTCAGCAGCTGGACAGGGGGCCCCTCGGACAATGAGCAGTTCTTC. Residues: CVSSWTGGPSDNEQFF.

There are many counts of this clonotype. The chain is built from TRBV4-2 and TRBJ2-2, with 10 positions matching TRBD2. CDR3 size: 19 residues. The germline CDR1 and CDR2 sequences are LGHNA and YNFKEQ. Germline trimming cut 4 bases from V and 2 bases from J; bases unmatched to any gene: 13. CDR3: CASSLDGGLAVFNTGELFF. The CDR3 nucleotides are TGTGCCAGCAGCCTCGACGGTGGACTAGCGGTCTTTAACACCGGGGAGCTGTTTTTT.

This clonotype was counted ten times or more. The chain has TRBV7-9 and TRBJ2-7, with D perhaps matching TRBD1 (5 bases). V was cut by 5 bases and J by 4 bases, with 18 bases left in between. CDR3 size: 15 residues. Germline V gene data show CDR1 as SEHNR and CDR2 as FQNEAQ (reference sequence). The CDR3 DNA follows: TGTGCCAGCAGCCCCGGACAAACTCCTATGTACGAGCAGTACTTC. Translation gives CASSPGQTPMYEQYF.

Worth noting for this clonotype: With a much larger clone just one base away, this may be a read error. The chain employs TRBV7-2 and TRBJ1-1; 7 bases map to TRBD1. The germline V gene encodes CDR1 SGHTA and CDR2 FQGNSA. J gave up 10 bases and V 8 bases, and 7 bases lay outside the gene matches. The CDR3 extends over 11 amino acids. The CDR3 region has the DNA TGTGCCAGCGACAAACAGGGGAGAGCTTTCTTT. Protein sequence: CASDKQGRAFF.

This clonotype was counted at least ten times. The J gene is TRBJ2-3, the V gene TRBV6-5; 10 bases are a match to TRBD2. The germline gives CDR1 MNHEY, CDR2 SVGAGI. V lost 6 bases, J lost 0 bases, and 0 bases stayed unmatched. The CDR3 totals 14 residues. The CDR3 loop reads CASRGLASTDTQYF. CDR3 nucleotides: TGTGCCAGCAGGGGACTAGCGAGCACAGATACGCAGTATTTT.

This clonotype has ten or more counts. The rearrangement uses TRBV6-5 and TRBJ1-2; TRBD1 aligns across 9 bases. CDR3 size: 14 residues. Germline CDR1 is MNHEY and CDR2 is SVGAGI. J gave up 2 bases and V 2 bases, and 0 bases lay outside the gene matches. This CDR3 reads CASSYGQGNYGYTF. CDR3 coding DNA: TGTGCCAGCAGTTACGGACAGGGGAACTATGGCTACACCTTC.

Note on this clonotype: A much larger clone differs from this one at a single base, so this may be a read error. The chain recombines TRBV6-2 or TRBV6-3 with TRBJ1-1, with no clear D. CDR1 is MNHEY and CDR2 is SVGEGT in the germline V gene. The CDR3 covers 14 residues. The CDR3 nucleotides are TGTGCCAGCAGCTACTACAGCATGAACACTGAAGCTTTCTTT. Its translation: CASSYYSMNTEAFF.

This clonotype has a count of ten or more. The rearrangement links TRBV4-2 to TRBJ2-3; D is perhaps TRBD1 or TRBD2 (6 bases each). Germline CDR1 LGHNA, CDR2 YNFKEQ. The CDR3 is 15 amino acids. V shed 0 bases and J shed 5 bases, with 12 bases lying between them. CDR3 sequence (DNA): TGTGCCAGCAGCCAAGAGTGGGGGGCGAGAGATACGCAGTATTTT. It specifies CASSQEWGARDTQYF.

With respect to this clonotype: This clone may be a read error of a much larger clone one base away. The chain recombines TRBV28 with TRBJ2-4, with D uncertain. V was trimmed by 3 bases and J by 14 bases, leaving 11 bases between them. The CDR3 sequence is 11 residues long. Germline V gene sequence: CDR1 MDHEN, CDR2 SYDVKM. CDR3 region: CASSFTEKKYF. DNA for the CDR3: TGTGCCAGCAGTTTCACGGAGAAGAAGTACTTC.

This clonotype was seen at least ten times. The V gene is TRBV9, the J gene TRBJ2-1, with D unclear. This CDR3 region has 17 residues. Trimming left V 4 bases short and J 0 bases short, with 17 bases between. Germline CDR1 is SGDLS and CDR2 is YYNGEE. DNA for the CDR3: TGTGCCAGCAGCCCCCGAGCTGAGGAGAGCTCCTACAATGAGCAGTTCTTC. This translates into CASSPRAEESSYNEQFF.

The sample holds many counts of this clonotype. CDR3 loop: CASLGQGANTIYF. The CDR3 bases are TGTGCCAGCCTAGGACAGGGAGCAAACACCATATATTTT. The rearrangement links TRBV12-3 or TRBV12-4 to TRBJ1-3; 8 bases map to TRBD1. J lost 6 bases, V lost 8 bases, and 6 bases had no gene match. The CDR3 extends over 13 amino acids.

This clonotype was observed a handful of times. The chain joins TRBV7-9 to TRBJ1-5, with 8 bases lining up with TRBD1. Germline CDR1 reads SEHNR; CDR2 reads FQNEAQ (reference sequence). This CDR3 is built from 14 residues. The V gene end was trimmed by 5 bases and the J gene end by 4 bases; junction bases not matched to a gene: 4. The CDR3 coding sequence is TGTGCCAGCAGCGGACAGGGTACAAATCAGCCCCAGCATTTT. Encoded protein: CASSGQGTNQPQHF.

This clonotype was observed at least ten times. The rearrangement joins TRBV9 to TRBJ2-7; 7 nucleotides match TRBD1. Germline CDR1 reads SGDLS; CDR2 reads YYNGEE. This CDR3 region has 14 residues. J was trimmed by 0 bases and V by 2 bases; bases with no gene match: 2. Written as DNA, the CDR3 is TGTGCCAGCAGCGTTCGGGACAGCTCCTACGAGCAGTACTTC. Translating it yields CASSVRDSSYEQYF.

This clonotype was seen many times. V usage is TRBV10-2 and J usage is TRBJ2-1, with TRBD2 identical over 10 bases. The germline CDR1 and CDR2 sequences are WSHSY and SAAADI. The junction had 4 bases not matched to a gene; V was cut back by 4 bases and J by 1 base. This CDR3 comprises 16 residues. The CDR3 loop reads CASSGTSGESYNEQFF. The CDR3 nucleotides are TGCGCCAGCAGTGGAACTAGCGGGGAATCCTACAATGAGCAGTTCTTC.

The sample holds many counts of this clonotype. The chain couples TRBV5-5 to TRBJ2-2; TRBD2 agrees at 7 bases. The germline V gene encodes CDR1 SGHKS and CDR2 YYEKEE (reference sequence). Trimming took 0 bases from V and 0 from J; bases not matched to a gene: 8. The CDR3 spans 18 residues. CDR3: CASSLVLTSYANTGELFF. In nucleotides, the CDR3 is TGTGCCAGCAGCTTGGTGTTGACTAGCTATGCGAACACCGGGGAGCTGTTTTTT.

This clonotype was counted ten times or more. The chain couples TRBV18 to TRBJ1-5; D gene uncertain. CDR1 is KGHSH, CDR2 LQKENI, per germline. Trimming took off 3 bases at V and 6 bases at J, with 15 bases between the two ends. The CDR3 spans 15 residues. The CDR3 reads CASSPIGSGAQPQHF. The DNA of the CDR3 is TGTGCCAGCTCACCCATAGGGAGCGGCGCTCAGCCCCAGCATTTT.

Many counts were recorded for this clonotype. The chain combines TRBV7-3 with TRBJ2-5, with 10 bases aligning to TRBD2. CDR1 and CDR2 (germline): SGHTA, FQGTGA. CDR3 size: 13 residues. The CDR3 here is CVRRLAGEETQYF. CDR3 sequence (DNA): TGTGTCCGGAGGCTAGCGGGAGAAGAGACCCAGTACTTC. Based on the CDR3 plus reference TRBV7-3 and TRBJ2-5, the full variable domain is GAGVSQTPSNKVTEKGKYVELRCDPISGHTALYWYRQSLGQGPEFLIYFQGTGAADDSGLPNDRFFAVRPEGSVSTLKIQRTERGDSAVYLCVRRLAGEETQYFGPGTRLLVL.

This clonotype was found many times. The V gene is TRBV7-3, the J gene TRBJ2-7; D is possibly TRBD2 (6 bases). This CDR3 has 15 amino acids. Germline V CDR1 and CDR2: SGHTA, FQGTGA. Trimming removed 5 bases from V and 3 bases from J, with 17 bases in between. The CDR3 protein is CASSLQPRGNYEQYF. CDR3 coding DNA: TGTGCCAGCAGCCTCCAGCCACGGGGGAACTACGAGCAGTACTTC. The variable domain in full, completed from reference TRBV7-3 and TRBJ2-7, reads GAGVSQTPSNKVTEKGKYVELRCDPISGHTALYWYRQSLGQGPEFLIYFQGTGAADDSGLPNDRFFAVRPEGSVSTLKIQRTERGDSAVYLCASSLQPRGNYEQYFGPGTRLTVT.